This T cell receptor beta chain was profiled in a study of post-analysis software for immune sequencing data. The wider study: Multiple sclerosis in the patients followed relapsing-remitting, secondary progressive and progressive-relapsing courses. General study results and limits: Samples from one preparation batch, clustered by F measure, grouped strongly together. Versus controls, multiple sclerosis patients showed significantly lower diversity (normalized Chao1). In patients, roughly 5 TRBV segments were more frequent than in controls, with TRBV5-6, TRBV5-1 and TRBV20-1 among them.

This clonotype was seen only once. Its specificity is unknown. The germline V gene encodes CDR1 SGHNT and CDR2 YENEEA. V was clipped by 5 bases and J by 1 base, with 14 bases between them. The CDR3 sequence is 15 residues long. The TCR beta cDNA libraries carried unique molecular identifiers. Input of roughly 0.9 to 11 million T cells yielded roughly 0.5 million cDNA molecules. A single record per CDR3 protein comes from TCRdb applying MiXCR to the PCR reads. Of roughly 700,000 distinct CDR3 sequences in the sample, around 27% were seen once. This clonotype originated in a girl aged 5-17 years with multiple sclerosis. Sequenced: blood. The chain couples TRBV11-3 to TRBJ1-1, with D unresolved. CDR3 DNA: TGTGCCAGCAGCCCCCGCCGAGTTCAGAACACTGAAGCTTTCTTT. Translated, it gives CASSPRRVQNTEAFF.